This T cell receptor (beta chain) was found in a study of blood T cells in healthy people across ages (dated by TCRdb to between 2015 and 2017). Regarding the study in general: Template switching captured roughly one uniquely barcoded TCR beta cDNA molecule per two T cells in model experiments. To avoid experimental bias, donors of different ages were distributed randomly across sequencing lanes. Using the same blood draw, the study looked at two additional independent replicas of 1 million unique cDNA reads for two donors, one aged 18 to 30 and the other aged 80 or older. Donors were grouped into four age groups: young (average about 15 years), middle-aged (39), aged (about 59) and long-lived (82). The study measured age-related changes in TCR beta repertoire diversity using deep sequencing normalized with unique cDNA molecular identifiers.

Overall study results and their limits: Total diversity estimates from one million sequenced T cells were considered lower bounds and underestimates. Compared with the aged group, the long-lived group had more naive CD4+ T cells, fewer expanded clones and increased TCR diversity, suggesting age selection. Donor CMV infection status was unknown, potentially confounding age-related changes in expanded clonotypes. Since profiling was done on bulk unsorted PBMCs, naive and antigen-experienced compartments could not be conclusively compared. Observed TCR beta diversity per million T cells fell roughly linearly with age, and a significant reduction was already apparent by age about 38. Observed TCR beta diversity correlated strongly with the percentage of naive T cells measured by flow cytometry.

The roughly 38 donors, aged about 6 to 100 years, were systemically healthy Caucasian individuals from Russia. Around 9.7 milliliters of peripheral blood were collected from each donor into EDTA-treated Vacutainer tubes. PBMCs were isolated by Ficoll-Paque density-gradient centrifugation, with at least 6 million obtained per sample. Trizol reagent was used to extract total RNA from the PBMCs, yielding at least 5 micrograms per sample. Naive CD45RAhigh/CD27high T cell percentages were measured by flow cytometry on a PBMC aliquot from every donor. The protocol used for the library was 5' RACE. The sequencing machine was an Illumina HiSeq 2500. The second PCR ran for roughly 7 to 11 cycles and used a J-beta primer mix along with a sample-barcoded 5' primer. Each TCR beta cDNA molecule received a unique molecular identifier from a template-switch 5' adaptor carrying 12 random nucleotides. Each sample yielded at least 3 million CDR3-containing paired-end reads. All of the RNA was converted into first-strand cDNA using the Mint cDNA synthesis kit, with a TRBC-specific oligonucleotide serving as the primer. After uracil-DNA glycosylase treatment, a first 18-cycle PCR used universal primers M1SS and BC2_uni_R on all cDNA. From the authors' description of their analysis: For normalization, 1 million high-quality reads, each with a distinct molecular identifier, were randomly selected from each sample. Instead of being binned into consensus sequences, reads with shared molecular identifiers were discarded. MiTCR, run with a Q25 quality threshold and the strictest error-elimination algorithm, handled CDR3 identification, clonotype clustering and error correction. Lower-bound total TCR beta diversity was estimated with a nonparametric unseen species model using Euler transformation. TCRdb trimmed public reads at Q25 via fastp, called clones via MiXCR and kept in-frame beta chains. Here each entry gathers all rows of one CDR3 protein and keeps the most common genes and DNA. These V and J calls are TCRdb output, not the study's own analysis. Across this sample there are roughly 410,000 distinct CDR3 sequences, with more than 45% seen only once. Of the sample, under 65% falls within the top ten clones.

The germline V gene yields SNHLY for CDR1 and FYNNEI for CDR2. The cysteine opens and the phenylalanine closes a CDR3 of 15 amino acids. Solely the CDR3 DNA is kept, with 45 bases framed from the first base. A remark on this clonotype: It has no known antigen specificity. No clone much larger than this one lies a single base away; base qualities are absent.

The source of this sequence is a man between 60 and 70 years old in good health. Sequenced input: blood. The rearranged chain carries TRBV2 and TRBJ2-3, and 10 junctional nucleotides match TRBD2. DNA sequence: TGTGCAATATATAGGGAGCGGGAGGGTCTAGATACGCAGTATTTT. Its product reads: CAIYREREGLDTQYF.